Presented here are 28 T cell receptor beta chains from one specimen sequenced in a study of breast tumors, draining lymph nodes, adjacent tissues. MiXCR, applied by TCRdb to the multiplex PCR reads, yields one record per CDR3 protein. The sample lists about 130,000 distinct CDR3 sequences, 21% occurring once. Samples came from axillary lymph nodes draining the breast cancer. Sequencing used axillary lymph node tissue. These receptors were taken from a female donor with breast cancer. Some clones in this sample may be carry-over from other donors' samples.

This clonotype showed up many times. This sequence joins TRBV6-6 and TRBJ2-5, with D perhaps TRBD2 (5 bases). Germline V gives CDR1 MNHNY, CDR2 SVGAGI (reference sequence). The CDR3 is 16 residues long. Trimming shortened V by 2 bases and J by 2 bases, and 15 bases separated the two germline ends. Written as DNA, the CDR3 is TGTGCCAGCAGTTACCCGGGGAGCGGTGCTCAAGAGACCCAGTACTTC. Protein product: CASSYPGSGAQETQYF.

This clonotype showed up just a few times. The rearrangement uses TRBV2 and TRBJ2-7; 12 bases align to TRBD2. From germline, CDR1 is SNHLY and CDR2 FYNNEI. The trim removed 5 bases at V and 2 bases at J, leaving 7 bases unmatched. This CDR3 has 16 amino acids. CDR3 loop: CASSLTTSGGTYEQYF. As DNA, the CDR3 is TGTGCCAGCAGTTTAACGACTAGCGGGGGAACCTACGAGCAGTACTTC.

In the case of this clonotype: A much larger clone lies one base from this, so it may be a read error. V usage is TRBV6-4 and J usage is TRBJ2-1; D is possibly TRBD1 (5 bases). Germline V gene data show CDR1 as MRHNA and CDR2 as SNTAGT. This CDR3 has 13 residues. DNA for the CDR3: TGTGCCAGCAGTTCCTTGCAGGGCAATGAGCAGTCCTTC. Translated, it gives CASSSLQGNEQSF.

The chain uses TRBV19 and TRBJ1-2; D gene unclear. The CDR3 is 16 residues long. V dropped 5 bases and J dropped 4 bases, with 20 bases sitting between them. Per germline, CDR1 LNHDA and CDR2 SQIVND (reference sequence). CDR3 protein: CASSSAFGQSGYGYTF. The CDR3 DNA is TGTGCCAGTAGTTCGGCTTTTGGGCAGAGTGGCTATGGCTACACCTTC.

This clonotype was found a few times. V gene TRBV18 combines with J gene TRBJ2-1; TRBD2 might be the D (6 bases). Germline V gene data show CDR1 as KGHSH and CDR2 as LQKENI. The CDR3 has 15 residues. V lost 1 base, J lost 2 bases, and 9 bases lay in between. Here the CDR3 reads CASSPRSSAYNEQFF. CDR3 sequence (DNA): TGTGCCAGCTCACCACGCTCTAGCGCCTACAATGAGCAGTTCTTC. Using reference TRBV18 and TRBJ2-1 for the parts outside the CDR3, the full variable domain is NAGVMQNPRHLVRRRGQEARLRCSPMKGHSHVYWYRQLPEEGLKFMVYLQKENIIDESGMPKERFSAEFPKEGPSILRIQQVVRGDSAAYFCASSPRSSAYNEQFFGPGTRLTVL.

This clonotype has a count of ten or more. The J gene is TRBJ2-3, the V gene TRBV6-2 or TRBV6-3; D might be TRBD2 (6 bases). The V end lost 7 bases, the J end lost 5 bases, and 22 bases lay between the germline ends. The germline V gene encodes CDR1 MNHEY and CDR2 SVGEGT. This CDR3 is 16 amino acids long. In DNA, the CDR3 is TGTGCCAGCAACCCCCGGACTTCTACGGGGGAAGATACGCAGTATTTT. Residues: CASNPRTSTGEDTQYF.

The chain recombines TRBV9 with TRBJ1-6, with D perhaps matching TRBD1 (5 bases). The CDR3 spans 13 residues. Germline assignment: CDR1 SGDLS and CDR2 YYNGEE. V was clipped by 7 bases and J by 14 bases, with 19 bases between them. The CDR3 DNA sequence: TGTGCCAGCGGCGCCCCAGGGCTCGCGTCCCTCCACTTT. Protein: CASGAPGLASLHF.

This clonotype appeared many times. This rearrangement joins TRBV5-6 to TRBJ1-2; perhaps TRBD1 as D (6 bases). The ends were cut back, 4 bases at V and 8 bases at J, with 12 bases in the middle. The CDR3 has 12 residues. CDR1 SGHDT and CDR2 YYEEEE come from the germline V gene. CDR3 residues: CASSPGARGYTF. The DNA for the CDR3 is TGTGCCAGCAGCCCGGGGGCTCGAGGCTACACCTTC.

This clonotype was seen repeatedly, ten times or more. The chain has TRBV10-3 and TRBJ2-3; maybe TRBD1 (5 bases). The CDR3 runs 15 residues. V dropped 4 bases and J dropped 0 bases, with 11 bases sitting between them. CDR1 is ENHRY and CDR2 is SYGVKD in the germline V gene. As DNA, the CDR3 is TGTGCCATCAGTGCAGGACAACATAGCACAGATACGCAGTATTTT. Translation: CAISAGQHSTDTQYF.

This clonotype was counted ten times or more. The rearrangement uses TRBV4-1 and TRBJ1-5; perhaps TRBD1 as D (6 bases). The V and J ends lost 4 bases and 4 bases respectively, with 11 bases between them. Germline V gives CDR1 MGHRA, CDR2 YSYEKL. This CDR3 is 14 amino acids long. The CDR3 sequence is CASSPEGGNQPQHF. As DNA, the CDR3 is TGCGCCAGCAGCCCCGAAGGGGGGAATCAGCCCCAGCATTTT.

The chain is built from TRBV30 and TRBJ2-1; the D gene could be TRBD1 or TRBD2 (5 bases each). The CDR3 contains 13 residues. V lost 6 bases, J lost 10 bases, and 19 bases lay in between. Germline CDR1 and CDR2: GTSNPN and SVGIG (reference sequence). The CDR3 sequence is CACWGPGGEEQFF. The CDR3 DNA reads as TGTGCCTGCTGGGGACCCGGAGGAGAAGAGCAGTTCTTC. The full variable domain, rest sourced from reference TRBV30 and TRBJ2-1, is SQTIHQWPATLVQPVGSPLSLECTVEGTSNPNLYWYRQAAGRGLQLLFYSVGIGQISSEVPQNLSASRPQDRQFILSSKKLLLSDSGFYLCACWGPGGEEQFFGPGTRLTVL.

Concerning this clonotype itself: A much larger clone is a single base away; this may be a read error. Without the conserved terminal phenylalanine or tryptophan, this CDR3 likely stems from a read error. The limits of the CDR3 on the DNA are not certain, so only TCRdb's listed CDR3 is given. This chain links TRBV20-1 with TRBJ2-1; the listed D gene, TRBD1, was not tested against the DNA. In germline, CDR1 is DFQATT, CDR2 SNEGSKA (reference sequence). The CDR3 region is 9 residues in length, termini included. The CDR3 is CSALPDKFL.

On this clonotype itself: A clone one base away is much larger, so this may be a read error. This chain uses TRBV6-1 with TRBJ2-3; D unresolved. Germline V gene lookup returns CDR1 MNHNS and CDR2 SASEGT. The CDR3 totals 15 residues. The CDR3 bases are TGTGGCAGCAGTGAATCGACTCCTAGCACAGATACGCAGTATTTT. It encodes CGSSESTPSTDTQYF.

This clonotype was recorded many times. V and J are TRBV5-1 and TRBJ2-2; 11 nucleotides agree with TRBD1. V trimming: 5 bases; J trimming: 4 bases; junction bases outside the gene matches: 4. Germline V gene sequence: CDR1 SGHRS, CDR2 YFSETQ. This CDR3 is built from 15 residues. CDR3 residues: CASRRDRGSTGELFF. The CDR3 DNA reads as TGCGCCAGCAGGCGGGACAGGGGGAGCACCGGGGAGCTGTTTTTT.

The chain joins TRBV28 to TRBJ1-1; D not resolved. Germline-derived CDR1 and CDR2 are MDHEN and SYDVKM. The ends were cut back, 6 bases at V and 0 bases at J, with 14 bases in the middle. This CDR3 is 15 amino acids long. Here the CDR3 reads CASSHLQAVNTEAFF. The CDR3 DNA is TGTGCCAGCAGCCACCTTCAGGCGGTGAACACTGAAGCTTTCTTT.

On this clonotype itself: Possible read error: a much larger clone is one base away. The J gene is TRBJ1-5, the V gene TRBV4-1; D gene ambiguous. Germline V gene lookup returns CDR1 MGHRA and CDR2 YSYEKL. Trimming removed 4 bases at V and 8 bases at J, with 12 bases between. The CDR3 is made up of 13 amino acids. CDR3 DNA: TGCGCCAGCAGCCGAGAGATTGATGAGCCCCAGCATTTT. Protein: CASSREIDEPQHF.

Comment on this clonotype: A much larger clone differs by one base, so this may be a read error. This likely comes from a read error, as the CDR3 has no conserved phenylalanine or tryptophan at its end. J is TRBJ2-2 and V is TRBV12-3 or TRBV12-4; no definite D call. Trimming stripped 1 base from V and 6 bases from J, with 9 bases between. CDR3 length: 14 amino acids. CDR3 in amino acids: CASSLEGYAGELFS. The CDR3 DNA follows: TGTGCCAGCAGTTTAGAGGGTTACGCCGGGGAGCTGTTTTCT.

This clonotype was observed at least ten times. This chain uses TRBV6-6 with TRBJ2-3; D is possibly TRBD1 (5 bases). CDR1 is MNHNY and CDR2 is SVGAGI in the germline V gene (reference sequence). V was shortened by 0 bases and J by 1 base, with 8 bases between the two germline ends. The CDR3 sequence is 15 residues long. CDR3 sequence (DNA): TGTGCCAGCAGTTACTCAGACAGCCGCACAGATACGCAGTATTTT. This sequence encodes CASSYSDSRTDTQYF.

Many counts were recorded for this clonotype. The chain uses TRBV25-1 and TRBJ2-7; 11 nucleotides match TRBD2. Looked up from germline, CDR1 is MGHDK and CDR2 is SYGVNS. V trimming: 8 bases; J trimming: 3 bases; junction bases outside the gene matches: 9. The CDR3 is 15 amino acids. CDR3 protein: CASAPLGTSGYEQYF. Written as DNA, the CDR3 is TGTGCCAGCGCTCCTTTAGGGACTAGCGGCTACGAGCAGTACTTC.

This clonotype was detected ten times or more. This chain joins TRBV7-9 and TRBJ2-1; unclear D gene. Trimming took off 3 bases at V and 2 bases at J, with 11 bases between the two ends. The germline CDR1 and CDR2 sequences are SEHNR and FQNEAQ (reference sequence). CDR3 length: 15 amino acids. For the CDR3, the DNA is TGTGCCAGCAGCTTGGCAGATGGACCCTACAATGAGCAGTTCTTC. This codes for CASSLADGPYNEQFF.

This clonotype was counted ten times or more. V gene TRBV3-1 combines with J gene TRBJ2-5; 14 bases map to TRBD2. This CDR3 is 17 amino acids long. CDR1 and CDR2 from the germline V gene are LGHDT and YNNKEL (reference sequence). Trimming at V came to 4 bases and at J to 2 bases, leaving 6 bases not matched to a gene. For the CDR3, the DNA is TGTGCCAGCAGCCGGGGACTAGCGGGAGTGGAACAAGAGACCCAGTACTTC. Translated: CASSRGLAGVEQETQYF.

In this sample, this clonotype turned up many times. The genes are TRBV9 and TRBJ2-5, with D perhaps given as TRBD1 or TRBD2 (5 bases each). The CDR3 covers 14 residues. Trimming shortened V by 3 bases and J by 6 bases, and 15 bases separated the two germline ends. The germline V gene has CDR1 SGDLS and CDR2 YYNGEE. The DNA for the CDR3 is TGTGCCAGCAGCGCCCACCGAGGGGTACAGACCCAGTACTTC. Translation: CASSAHRGVQTQYF.

This clonotype was detected only a few times. The V call is TRBV18, the J call TRBJ2-6; no reliable D call. The CDR3 covers 16 residues. The V and J ends lost 1 base and 1 base respectively, with 8 bases between them. Germline V gives CDR1 KGHSH, CDR2 LQKENI. CDR3 DNA: TGTGCCAGCTCACCACAAGACGGATCTGGGGCCAACGTCCTGACTTTC. Translating it yields CASSPQDGSGANVLTF.

Ten or more counts support this clonotype. The chain carries TRBV15 and TRBJ2-1; D call uncertain. The CDR3 runs 15 residues. The ends were cut back, 1 base at V and 0 bases at J, with 7 bases in the middle. The germline gives CDR1 LNHNV, CDR2 YYDKDF (reference sequence). CDR3 nucleotides: TGTGCCACCAGCAGAGTTCGGAGCTCCTACAATGAGCAGTTCTTC. Its protein is CATSRVRSSYNEQFF.

This clonotype has only a few counts. This sequence joins TRBV6-5 and TRBJ1-1; 8 nucleotides align to TRBD1. V shed 6 bases and J 11 bases; nucleotides not matched to a gene: 11. The CDR3 is made up of 13 amino acids. Per germline, CDR1 MNHEY and CDR2 SVGAGI. The CDR3, as DNA: TGTGCCAGCAGGACTGGGACAGGCCCTGTGGCTTTCTTT. This encodes CASRTGTGPVAFF.

Note on this clonotype: A much larger clone differs from this one at a single base, so this may be a read error. The conserved final phenylalanine or tryptophan is absent from the CDR3, which likely points to a read error. The genes are TRBV20-1 and TRBJ2-2, with 9 bases aligning to TRBD1. This CDR3 is 14 amino acids long. CDR1 DFQATT and CDR2 SNEGSKA come from the germline V gene (reference sequence). The J segment lost 1 base and the V segment lost 6 bases, leaving 3 bases of the junction unmatched. The chain's CDR3 is CSAMGQGNTGELFL. The CDR3 region has the DNA TGCAGTGCCATGGGACAGGGGAACACCGGGGAGCTGTTTCTT.

The chain combines TRBV24-1 with TRBJ1-6; weak D call: TRBD1 (5 bases). With 6 bases removed from V and 7 bases from J, the gap between germline ends came to 12 bases. From germline, CDR1 is KGHDR and CDR2 SFDVKD. The CDR3 length is 14 residues. DNA of the CDR3: TGTGCCACCAGTTCGGGGCTACGGAATTCACCCCTCCACTTT. It yields the protein CATSSGLRNSPLHF.

This clonotype was seen many times. The V call is TRBV4-2, the J call TRBJ2-1, with 10 bases aligning to TRBD2. The J segment lost 6 bases and the V segment lost 1 base, leaving 9 bases of the junction unmatched. The CDR3 runs 17 residues. Germline V gives CDR1 LGHNA, CDR2 YNFKEQ. CDR3 sequence reads: CASSQVSLAGAPNEQFF. CDR3 bases: TGTGCCAGCAGCCAAGTCTCTCTAGCGGGAGCCCCCAATGAGCAGTTCTTC.